This paragraph covers one TCR beta chain sequence. Antigen specificity is unknown. The germline gives CDR1 LGHNA, CDR2 YSLEER. Trimming took 3 bases from V and 0 from J, leaving 9 bases between them. The CDR3 extends over 14 amino acids. This entry is derived from a study of identical twins. Findings of the study overall: Out-of-frame alpha sequences common to twins were enriched for low generation probability. Cord blood beta clonotypes present at high abundance carried fewer insertions; no such pattern appeared in memory repertoires. Analyses of zero insertions could, in part, be confounded by invariant MAIT and iNKT cells.

TCRdb processed the 5' RACE reads anew with MiXCR; each CDR3 protein has one entry. Seen here are roughly 690,000 distinct CDR3 sequences, around 5.7% observed once, and the top ten hold 1.5% to 2%. Sequencing was performed on naive T cells sorted from blood. The origin of this receptor is a man between 18 and 29 years old in good health. This chain links TRBV4-3 with TRBJ2-7, with D possibly being TRBD1 (6 bases). CDR3 loop: CASSHRGTSYEQYF. The DNA of the CDR3 is TGCGCCAGCAGCCACAGGGGCACCTCCTACGAGCAGTACTTC.